This passage covers 28 T cell receptor beta chains from one sample sequenced in a study of cytomegalovirus exposure and HLA in healthy donors. Amplification used 60 Vbeta primers and 13 Jbeta primers. Produced via immunoSEQ multiplex PCR; TCRdb's table is partial and in-frame only. The sample lists around 54,000 clones; around three quarters were seen once. The sample was PBMCs. These receptor sequences come from a man under 40 in good health and CMV-seropositive.

This clone was detected only once. The rearrangement joins TRBV9 to TRBJ1-1, with D perhaps matching TRBD1 (6 bases). The CDR3 is 15 amino acids. The V and J ends lost 3 bases and 5 bases respectively, with 17 bases between them. Germline values: CDR1 SGDLS, CDR2 YYNGEE. CDR3 residues: CASSAPTGINTEAFF. For the CDR3, the DNA is TGTGCCAGCAGCGCCCCTACAGGGATCAATACTGAAGCTTTCTTT.

The chain joins TRBV5-1 to TRBJ2-3; weak D call: TRBD1 (6 bases). The CDR3 consists of 14 residues. The V end was cut by 4 bases, the J end by 0 bases, with 9 bases between. Per the germline V gene, CDR1 is SGHRS and CDR2 is YFSETQ. CDR3 DNA sequence: TGCGCCAGCAGCACTAGGGGGAGCACAGATACGCAGTATTTT. Amino acids: CASSTRGSTDTQYF.

V gene TRBV5-5 combines with J gene TRBJ1-5; 11 nucleotides match TRBD1. V shed 4 bases, J shed 1 base, and the junction held 1 base outside the gene matches. The CDR3 sequence is 15 residues long. The germline gives CDR1 SGHKS, CDR2 YYEKEE (reference sequence). The CDR3 sequence: CASSRDRGSNQPQHF. CDR3 bases: TGTGCCAGCAGCCGGGACAGGGGGAGCAATCAGCCCCAGCATTTT.

This chain joins TRBV27 and TRBJ1-4; 9 nucleotides agree with TRBD1. Germline CDR1 is MNHEY and CDR2 is SMNVEV (reference sequence). With 6 bases clipped from V and 7 bases from J, the junction kept 6 bases outside the gene matches. CDR3 size: 14 residues. CDR3 residues: CASSYTGQGEKLFF. The CDR3 DNA sequence: TGTGCCAGCAGCTATACGGGACAGGGTGAAAAACTGTTTTTT.

J is TRBJ2-3 and V is TRBV27; D is perhaps TRBD2 (7 bases). The CDR3 runs to 17 residues. The germline V gene has CDR1 MNHEY and CDR2 SMNVEV (reference sequence). Trimming took 3 bases from V and 2 from J, leaving 18 bases between them. The CDR3: CASSFLLKGGDTDTQYF. CDR3 DNA: TGTGCCAGCAGTTTCCTCTTGAAGGGGGGGGACACAGATACGCAGTATTTT.

CDR3 nucleotide sequence: TGTGCCAGCAGTGGGCAGGGTCTAACCTCTGGGGCCAACGTCCTGACTTTC. Protein product: CASSGQGLTSGANVLTF. The J gene is TRBJ2-6, the V gene TRBV27; D may be TRBD1 (5 bases). The CDR3 extends over 17 amino acids. Germline loops: CDR1 MNHEY, CDR2 SMNVEV (reference sequence). V gave up 5 bases and J gave up 0 bases, with 14 bases separating them.

This sequence joins TRBV29-1 and TRBJ1-1; 12 nucleotides align to TRBD1. In germline, CDR1 is SQVTM, CDR2 ANQGSEA. The V segment lost 4 bases and the J segment 10 bases; nucleotides outside the gene matches: 10. The CDR3 has 14 amino acids. For the CDR3, the DNA is TGCAGCGTTGCCACCGGGACAGGGGGCATCGGAGCTTTCTTT. Translated: CSVATGTGGIGAFF.

The chain links TRBV5-3 to TRBJ1-2; D might be TRBD1 (6 bases). TRBV5-3 is sorted into the ORF group, with uncertain function. V lost 0 bases, J lost 5 bases, and 14 bases lay in between. The CDR3 is 15 residues long. CDR3 sequence: CARSLVHQGGYGYTF. The CDR3 DNA sequence: TGTGCCAGAAGCTTGGTTCACCAAGGGGGATATGGCTACACCTTC.

The gene calls are TRBV28 and TRBJ2-3; 7 bases align to TRBD2. CDR3 size: 14 residues. The V segment lost 9 bases and the J segment 2 bases; nucleotides outside the gene matches: 8. Germline V gives CDR1 MDHEN, CDR2 SYDVKM. The CDR3 sequence is CASRDGGFTDTQYF. In nucleotides, the CDR3 is TGTGCCAGTAGGGACGGGGGGTTCACAGATACGCAGTATTTT.

This chain uses TRBV2 with TRBJ2-1; 13 bases align to TRBD2. Trimming took 5 bases from V and 5 from J; bases not matched to a gene: 9. CDR3 size: 17 residues. The V gene's germline CDR1 is SNHLY and CDR2 FYNNEI. The CDR3 nucleotides are TGTGCCAGCAGTAAAACCCGGACTAGCGGGGGAAACAATGAGCAGTTCTTC. It encodes CASSKTRTSGGNNEQFF.

The chain is built from TRBV7-9 and TRBJ1-5; D not certain. CDR3 length equals 14 residues. Germline CDR1 SEHNR, CDR2 FQNEAQ (reference sequence). V was cut by 5 bases and J by 2 bases, with 10 bases left in between. CDR3 amino acids: CASSPFQGNQPQHF. The CDR3 DNA follows: TGTGCCAGCAGCCCCTTCCAGGGCAATCAGCCCCAGCATTTT.

The rearrangement joins TRBV7-2 to TRBJ2-1; no definite D call. From germline, CDR1 is SGHTA and CDR2 FQGNSA. The germline V and J ends were trimmed by 4 bases and 0 bases, with 10 bases remaining between them. The CDR3 length is 15 residues. This CDR3 is CASSSSHSSYNEQFF. DNA of the CDR3: TGTGCCAGCAGCTCGAGCCATAGCTCCTACAATGAGCAGTTCTTC.

This clone has only a few counts. V and J are TRBV5-6 and TRBJ2-7; possibly TRBD1 for D (6 bases). The length of the CDR3 is 12 residues. CDR1 SGHDT and CDR2 YYEEEE come from the germline V gene. V shed 4 bases and J shed 6 bases, with 11 bases lying between them. This CDR3 is CASSQGSLEQYF. The CDR3 region has the DNA TGTGCCAGCAGCCAGGGGTCCCTCGAGCAGTACTTC.

The chain couples TRBV28 to TRBJ2-1; D perhaps matches TRBD1 (5 bases). This CDR3 spans 14 amino acids. Trimming removed 6 bases at V and 5 bases at J, with 14 bases between. Germline V gene data show CDR1 as MDHEN and CDR2 as SYDVKM. The CDR3, as DNA: TGTGCCAGCAGGCAGGGCCTCACACACAATGAGCAGTTCTTC. Translated: CASRQGLTHNEQFF.

J is TRBJ2-7 and V is TRBV13; 9 nucleotides match TRBD1. V lost 5 bases and J lost 3; bases outside the gene matches: 11. The CDR3 has 16 amino acids. Germline V gives CDR1 PRHDT, CDR2 FYEKMQ (reference sequence). This chain's CDR3 is CASSQGTGTGNYEQYF. The CDR3 DNA sequence: TGTGCCAGCAGCCAGGGAACCGGGACAGGGAACTACGAGCAGTACTTC. Full variable domain (missing parts from reference TRBV13 and TRBJ2-7): AAGVIQSPRHLIKEKRETATLKCYPIPRHDTVYWYQQGPGQDPQFLISFYEKMQSDKGSIPDRFSAQQFSDYHSELNMSSLELGDSALYFCASSQGTGTGNYEQYFGPGTRLTVT.

This chain uses TRBV6-1 with TRBJ1-1; TRBD1 matches at 7 bases. This CDR3 contains 14 residues. Per the germline V gene, CDR1 is MNHNS and CDR2 is SASEGT. The V and J ends lost 7 bases and 4 bases, in that order; junction bases with no gene match: 9. The CDR3 coding sequence is TGTGCCAGCAAGAAACAGGGGATGGGCACTGAAGCTTTCTTT. It yields the protein CASKKQGMGTEAFF.

The genes are TRBV10-3 and TRBJ1-2, with TRBD1 as a possible D gene (6 bases). V was trimmed by 5 bases and J by 6 bases, leaving 13 bases between them. Germline loops: CDR1 ENHRY, CDR2 SYGVKD. The CDR3 sequence is 13 residues long. CDR3 DNA: TGTGCCATCAGTCCCGGGACACAACATGGCTACACCTTC. Amino acid sequence: CAISPGTQHGYTF.

This clone appeared once. The chain is built from TRBV18 and TRBJ2-6; tentative D call: TRBD1 (6 bases). This CDR3 is 16 amino acids long. V was cut by 5 bases and J by 0 bases, with 11 bases left in between. Germline V lookup: CDR1 KGHSH, CDR2 LQKENI. CDR3 sequence: CASSSTGSSGANVLTF. The CDR3 nucleotides read TGTGCCAGCTCATCGACAGGAAGCTCTGGGGCCAACGTCCTGACTTTC. Together with reference TRBV18 and TRBJ2-6, the CDR3 gives the full variable domain: NAGVMQNPRHLVRRRGQEARLRCSPMKGHSHVYWYRQLPEEGLKFMVYLQKENIIDESGMPKERFSAEFPKEGPSILRIQQVVRGDSAAYFCASSSTGSSGANVLTFGAGSRLTVL.

V and J are TRBV5-1 and TRBJ1-1; D perhaps matches TRBD1 (5 bases). Germline V gene lookup returns CDR1 SGHRS and CDR2 YFSETQ. V was shortened by 0 bases and J by 2 bases, with 8 bases between the two germline ends. CDR3 length: 14 amino acids. CDR3: CASSLAGHNTEAFF. The CDR3 nucleotides are TGCGCCAGCAGCTTGGCAGGGCACAACACTGAAGCTTTCTTT.

The rearrangement uses TRBV15 and TRBJ1-4, with a weak D call TRBD1 (6 bases). Germline V gene lookup returns CDR1 LNHNV and CDR2 YYDKDF (reference sequence). V dropped 4 bases and J dropped 7 bases, with 16 bases sitting between them. This CDR3 has 15 residues. CDR3 region: CATSIMDRAREKLFF. In nucleotides, the CDR3 is TGTGCCACCAGCATCATGGACAGAGCACGTGAAAAACTGTTTTTT.

The chain combines TRBV15 with TRBJ1-3, with unresolved D. The V gene lost 2 bases and the J gene lost 0 bases, with 17 bases spanning the gap. The CDR3 loop spans 18 amino acids. Germline V gene data show CDR1 as LNHNV and CDR2 as YYDKDF (reference sequence). CDR3 DNA: TGTGCCACCAGCAGACAAATCCACAGCACCTTCTCTGGAAACACCATATATTTT. Its translation: CATSRQIHSTFSGNTIYF. Full variable domain (outside the CDR3, taken from reference TRBV15 and TRBJ1-3): DAMVIQNPRYQVTQFGKPVTLSCSQTLNHNVMYWYQQKSSQAPKLLFHYYDKDFNNEADTPDNFQSRRPNTSFCFLDIRSPGLGDTAMYLCATSRQIHSTFSGNTIYFGEGSWLTVV.

The rearrangement uses TRBV5-1 and TRBJ2-1; 7 nucleotides agree with TRBD1. Looked up from germline, CDR1 is SGHRS and CDR2 is YFSETQ. The CDR3 totals 18 residues. The trim removed 4 bases at V and 7 bases at J, leaving 20 bases unmatched. CDR3 loop: CASSPPTGMFSGWNEQFF. The CDR3 DNA reads as TGCGCCAGCAGCCCACCGACAGGGATGTTCTCAGGCTGGAATGAGCAGTTCTTC.

The CDR3 region is CASSITLRGRLDSPLHF. CDR3 nucleotides: TGTGCCAGTAGTATTACCCTCAGGGGGCGCCTAGATTCACCCCTCCACTTT. The gene calls are TRBV19 and TRBJ1-6; 8 bases fit TRBD1. Looked up from germline, CDR1 is LNHDA and CDR2 is SQIVND (reference sequence). The CDR3 has 17 residues. After removal of 3 bases from V and 8 bases from J, the junction contained 12 bases not matched to a gene.

The rearrangement joins TRBV7-9 to TRBJ1-2, with 9 bases lining up with TRBD1. The CDR3 has 13 residues. The germline V gene has CDR1 SEHNR and CDR2 FQNEAQ (reference sequence). The V segment lost 6 bases and the J segment 6 bases; nucleotides outside the gene matches: 5. CDR3 sequence reads: CASRRTGEDGYTF. The CDR3 region has the DNA TGTGCCAGCAGACGGACAGGGGAGGATGGCTACACCTTC.

The chain joins TRBV5-6 to TRBJ2-5; possibly TRBD2 for D (6 bases). The CDR3 runs to 13 residues. Germline-derived CDR1 and CDR2 are SGHDT and YYEEEE. Trimming left V 4 bases short and J 7 bases short, with 14 bases between. CDR3: CASSPGSGGTQYF. The CDR3 DNA sequence: TGTGCCAGCAGCCCGGGGTCCGGGGGGACCCAGTACTTC.

The rearrangement links TRBV28 to TRBJ1-5; TRBD1 aligns across 8 bases. This CDR3 is built from 15 residues. Trimming took 3 bases from V and 6 from J; bases not matched to a gene: 7. The germline CDR1 and CDR2 sequences are MDHEN and SYDVKM. The CDR3 is CASSFLDRVFQPQHF. CDR3 sequence (DNA): TGTGCCAGCAGTTTTCTGGACAGGGTGTTTCAGCCCCAGCATTTT.

The rearrangement joins TRBV5-1 to TRBJ1-4, with 12 bases aligning to TRBD1. V lost 2 bases to trimming and J lost 3 bases; unmatched junction nucleotides: 2. Germline CDR1 and CDR2: SGHRS and YFSETQ. The CDR3 is made up of 16 amino acids. CDR3 residues: CASSLGTGGPNEKLFF. CDR3 in DNA: TGCGCCAGCAGCTTAGGGACAGGGGGCCCTAATGAAAAACTGTTTTTT.

The chain employs TRBV27 and TRBJ2-3, with 7 positions matching TRBD1. V was pared by 4 bases and J by 1 base, with 14 bases of the junction left unmatched. The CDR3 is 18 amino acids. Germline CDR1 MNHEY, CDR2 SMNVEV (reference sequence). CDR3 loop: CASSSTLGQIWGTDTQYF. CDR3 nucleotides: TGTGCCAGCAGTTCAACCTTGGGACAGATCTGGGGCACAGATACGCAGTATTTT.